This paragraph reports one T cell receptor (beta chain). Authors' methods: Reference gene primers were amplified, and this amplification served to estimate nucleated cell counts. Measured with immunoSEQ multiplex PCR; TCRdb has only the in-frame clones, and not every one. That table furnishes V, J and clone size, whereas the DNA furnished D and trimming. The sample yields tens of thousands of clones, approximately 85% seen once. The data are from a study of blood T cell repertoires in COVID-19. About the research overall: Researchers got acute and convalescent COVID-19 samples from the United States, Italy and Spain. From T cells, B-cell-depleted T cells, or PBMCs came the material, which was cDNA or gDNA.

The CDR3 is 14 amino acids. V lost 7 bases and J lost 2; bases outside the gene matches: 6. Germline CDR1 and CDR2: SGHNT and YENEEA. The sequenced sample was peripheral blood. This clonotype was obtained from a man aged 60 to 75 with COVID-19, enrolled during active disease. The chain uses TRBV11-3 and TRBJ1-1; 8 bases line up with TRBD1. The CDR3 sequence: CASTLTGANTEAFF. The CDR3 DNA is TGTGCCAGCACCCTGACAGGGGCAAACACTGAAGCTTTCTTT.